The T cell receptor beta chain under discussion was sequenced for a study of shared clonotypes between healthy human individuals. Several immunoSEQ 96-well plates shared each subset's DNA, each plate a replicate. The unsorted PBMC sample used ten immunoSEQ deep assay plates. Produced via immunoSEQ multiplex PCR; TCRdb's table is partial and in-frame only. Of about 490,000 clones listed, 76% were seen once; the top ten hold approximately 13%. This receptor was obtained from a woman aged 40 to 49 in good health. Some clones in this sample may be carry-over from other donors' samples. Sample: PBMCs.

This CDR3 is CASSPLELVYNEQFF. The CDR3 DNA sequence: TGTGCCAGCTCACCACTGGAGTTGGTTTACAATGAGCAGTTCTTC. The chain carries TRBV18 and TRBJ2-1; D call uncertain. The CDR3 contains 15 residues. V was trimmed by 1 base and J by 4 bases, leaving 11 bases between them. CDR1 and CDR2 (germline): KGHSH, LQKENI.